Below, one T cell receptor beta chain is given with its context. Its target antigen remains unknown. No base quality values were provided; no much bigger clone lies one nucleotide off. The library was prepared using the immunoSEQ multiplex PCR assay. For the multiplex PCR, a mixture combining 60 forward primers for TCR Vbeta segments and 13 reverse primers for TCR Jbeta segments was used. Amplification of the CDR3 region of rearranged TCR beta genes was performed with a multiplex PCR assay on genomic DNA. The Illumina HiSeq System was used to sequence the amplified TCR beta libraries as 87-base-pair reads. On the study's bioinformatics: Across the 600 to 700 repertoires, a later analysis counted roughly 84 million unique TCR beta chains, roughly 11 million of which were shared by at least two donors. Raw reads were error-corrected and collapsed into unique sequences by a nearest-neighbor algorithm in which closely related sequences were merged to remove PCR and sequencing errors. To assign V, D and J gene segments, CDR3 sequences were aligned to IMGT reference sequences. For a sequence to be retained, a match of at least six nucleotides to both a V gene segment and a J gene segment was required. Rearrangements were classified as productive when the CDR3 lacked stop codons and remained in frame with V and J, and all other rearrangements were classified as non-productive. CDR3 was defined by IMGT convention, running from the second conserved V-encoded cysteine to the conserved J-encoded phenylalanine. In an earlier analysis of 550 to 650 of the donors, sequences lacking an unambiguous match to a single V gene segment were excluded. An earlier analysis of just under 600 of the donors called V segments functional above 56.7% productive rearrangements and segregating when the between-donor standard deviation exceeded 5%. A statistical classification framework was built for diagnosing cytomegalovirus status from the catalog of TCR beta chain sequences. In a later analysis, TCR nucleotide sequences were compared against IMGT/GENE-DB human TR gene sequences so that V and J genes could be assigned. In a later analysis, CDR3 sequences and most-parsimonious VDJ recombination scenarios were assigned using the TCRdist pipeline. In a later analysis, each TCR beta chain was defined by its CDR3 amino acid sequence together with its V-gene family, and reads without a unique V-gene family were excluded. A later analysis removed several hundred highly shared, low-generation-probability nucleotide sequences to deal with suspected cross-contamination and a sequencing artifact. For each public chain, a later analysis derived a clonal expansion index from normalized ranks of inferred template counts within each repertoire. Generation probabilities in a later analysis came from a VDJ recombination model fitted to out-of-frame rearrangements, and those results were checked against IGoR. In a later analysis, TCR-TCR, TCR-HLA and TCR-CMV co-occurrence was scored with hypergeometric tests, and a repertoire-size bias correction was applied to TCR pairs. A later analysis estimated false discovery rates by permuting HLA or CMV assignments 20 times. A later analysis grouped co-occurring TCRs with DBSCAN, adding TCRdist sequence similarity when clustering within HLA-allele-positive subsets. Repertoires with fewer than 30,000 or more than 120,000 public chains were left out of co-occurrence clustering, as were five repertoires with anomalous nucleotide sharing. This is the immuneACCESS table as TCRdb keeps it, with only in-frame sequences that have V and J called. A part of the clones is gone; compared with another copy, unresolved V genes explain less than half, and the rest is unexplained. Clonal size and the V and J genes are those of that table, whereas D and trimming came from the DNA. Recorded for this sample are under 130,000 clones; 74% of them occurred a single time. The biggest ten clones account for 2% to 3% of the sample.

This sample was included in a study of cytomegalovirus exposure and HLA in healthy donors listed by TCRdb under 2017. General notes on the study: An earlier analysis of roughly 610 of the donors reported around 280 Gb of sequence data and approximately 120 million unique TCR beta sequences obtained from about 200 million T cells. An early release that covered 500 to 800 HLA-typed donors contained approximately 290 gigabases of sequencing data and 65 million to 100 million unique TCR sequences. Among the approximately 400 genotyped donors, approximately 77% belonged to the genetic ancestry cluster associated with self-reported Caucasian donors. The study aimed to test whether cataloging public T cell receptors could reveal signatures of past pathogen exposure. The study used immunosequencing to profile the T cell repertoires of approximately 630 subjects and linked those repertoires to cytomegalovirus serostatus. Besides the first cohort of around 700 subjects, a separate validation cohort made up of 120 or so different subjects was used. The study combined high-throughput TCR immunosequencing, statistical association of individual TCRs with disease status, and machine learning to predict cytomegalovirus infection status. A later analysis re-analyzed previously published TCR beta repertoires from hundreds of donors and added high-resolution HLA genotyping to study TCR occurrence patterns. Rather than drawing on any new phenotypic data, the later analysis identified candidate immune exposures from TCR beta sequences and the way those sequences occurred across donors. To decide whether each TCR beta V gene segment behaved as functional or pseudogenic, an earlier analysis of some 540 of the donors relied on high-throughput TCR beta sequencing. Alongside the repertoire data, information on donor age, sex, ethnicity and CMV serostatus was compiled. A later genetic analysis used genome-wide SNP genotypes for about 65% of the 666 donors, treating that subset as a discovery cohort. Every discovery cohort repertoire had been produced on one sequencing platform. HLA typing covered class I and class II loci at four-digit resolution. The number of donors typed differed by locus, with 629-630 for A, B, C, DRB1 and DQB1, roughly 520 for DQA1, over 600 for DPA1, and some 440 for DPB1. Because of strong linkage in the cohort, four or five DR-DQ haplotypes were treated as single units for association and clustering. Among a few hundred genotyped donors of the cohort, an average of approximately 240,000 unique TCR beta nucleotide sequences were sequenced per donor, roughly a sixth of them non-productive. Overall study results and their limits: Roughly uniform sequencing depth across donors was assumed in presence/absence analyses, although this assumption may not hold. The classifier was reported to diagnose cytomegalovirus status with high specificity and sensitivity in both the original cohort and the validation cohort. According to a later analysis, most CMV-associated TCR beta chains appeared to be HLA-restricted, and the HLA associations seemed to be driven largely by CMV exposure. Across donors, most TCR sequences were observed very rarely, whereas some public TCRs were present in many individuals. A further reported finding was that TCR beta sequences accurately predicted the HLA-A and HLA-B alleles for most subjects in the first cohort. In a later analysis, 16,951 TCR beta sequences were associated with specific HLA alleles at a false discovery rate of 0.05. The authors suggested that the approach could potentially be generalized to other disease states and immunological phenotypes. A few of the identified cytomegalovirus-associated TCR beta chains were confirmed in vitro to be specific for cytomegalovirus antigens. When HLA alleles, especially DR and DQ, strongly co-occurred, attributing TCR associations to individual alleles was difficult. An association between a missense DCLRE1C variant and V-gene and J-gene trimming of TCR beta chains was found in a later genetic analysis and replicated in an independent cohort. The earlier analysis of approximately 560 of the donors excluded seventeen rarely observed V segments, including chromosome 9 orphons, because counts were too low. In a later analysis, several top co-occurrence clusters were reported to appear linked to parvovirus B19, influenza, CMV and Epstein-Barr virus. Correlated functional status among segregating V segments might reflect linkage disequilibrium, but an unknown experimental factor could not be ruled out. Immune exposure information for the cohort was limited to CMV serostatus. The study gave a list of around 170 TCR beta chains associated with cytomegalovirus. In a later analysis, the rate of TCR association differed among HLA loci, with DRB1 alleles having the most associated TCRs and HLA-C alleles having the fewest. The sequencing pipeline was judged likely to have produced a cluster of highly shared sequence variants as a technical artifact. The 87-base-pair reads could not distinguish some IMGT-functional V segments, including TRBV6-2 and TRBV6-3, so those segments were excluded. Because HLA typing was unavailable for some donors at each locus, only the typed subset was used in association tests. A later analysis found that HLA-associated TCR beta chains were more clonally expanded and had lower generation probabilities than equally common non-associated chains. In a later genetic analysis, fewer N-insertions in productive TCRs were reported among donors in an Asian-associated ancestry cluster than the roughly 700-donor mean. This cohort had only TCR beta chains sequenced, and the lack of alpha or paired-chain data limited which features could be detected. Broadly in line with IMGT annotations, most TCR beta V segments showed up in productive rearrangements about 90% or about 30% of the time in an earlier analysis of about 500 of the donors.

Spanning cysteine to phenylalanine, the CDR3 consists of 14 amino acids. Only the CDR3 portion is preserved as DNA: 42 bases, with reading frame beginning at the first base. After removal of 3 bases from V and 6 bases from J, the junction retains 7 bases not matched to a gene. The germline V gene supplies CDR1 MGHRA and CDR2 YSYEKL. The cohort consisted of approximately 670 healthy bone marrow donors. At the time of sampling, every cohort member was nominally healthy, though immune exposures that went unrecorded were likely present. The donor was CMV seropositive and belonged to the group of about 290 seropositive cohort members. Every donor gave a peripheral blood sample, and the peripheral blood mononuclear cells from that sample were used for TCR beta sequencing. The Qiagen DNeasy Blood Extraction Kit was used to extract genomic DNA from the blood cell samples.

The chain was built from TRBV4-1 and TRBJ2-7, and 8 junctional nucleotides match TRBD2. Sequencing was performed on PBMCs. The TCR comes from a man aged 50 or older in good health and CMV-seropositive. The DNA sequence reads TGCGCCAGCAGCCAGAGCGGGGGTGGGGGCGAGCAGTACTTC. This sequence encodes CASSQSGGGGEQYF.